Below, 26 T cell receptor beta chains from the same sample are listed, as sequenced in a study of T cell responses to AZD1222 COVID-19 vaccine. Sequencing used immunoSEQ multiplex PCR; TCRdb keeps in-frame clones, though not all of them. The top ten clones hold roughly a fifth of a sample with 55,000 to 60,000 clones, more than 80% of them seen once. Sequencing used peripheral blood, obtained on day 0 of MenACWY control vaccination. These TCRs come from an adult in good health.

The gene calls are TRBV6-4 and TRBJ1-1, with 7 bases that match TRBD1. Germline CDR1 reads MRHNA; CDR2 reads SNTAGT. After removal of 6 bases from V and 4 bases from J, the junction contained 5 bases not matched to a gene. The CDR3 contains 13 residues. CDR3: CASRASGGTEAFF. CDR3 sequence (DNA): TGTGCCAGCAGAGCTTCAGGGGGCACTGAAGCTTTCTTT.

The chain couples TRBV27 to TRBJ1-6; the D gene is possibly TRBD1 (5 bases). CDR1 and CDR2 (germline): MNHEY, SMNVEV (reference sequence). V gave up 5 bases and J gave up 5 bases, with 13 bases separating them. The CDR3 loop spans 15 amino acids. Written as DNA, the CDR3 is TGTGCCAGCAGTCGGGGATGGGGGAATAATTCACCCCTCCACTTT. Amino acid sequence: CASSRGWGNNSPLHF.

The CDR3 loop is CASSLYLAGSTDTQYF. CDR3 sequence (DNA): TGTGCCAGCAGTCTCTACCTAGCGGGCAGCACAGATACGCAGTATTTT. V usage is TRBV2 and J usage is TRBJ2-3; 8 bases are shared with TRBD2. The germline V gene has CDR1 SNHLY and CDR2 FYNNEI. This CDR3 comprises 16 residues. The J segment lost 0 bases and the V segment lost 5 bases, leaving 7 bases of the junction unmatched.

The chain links TRBV7-2 to TRBJ1-2, with D tentatively TRBD1 (6 bases). The CDR3 consists of 15 residues. The V gene lost 3 bases and the J gene lost 1 base, with 12 bases spanning the gap. Looked up from germline, CDR1 is SGHTA and CDR2 is FQGNSA. In DNA form, the CDR3 reads TGTGCCAGCAGCTTTTACAGGGAAGTTAACTATGGCTACACCTTC. It translates to CASSFYREVNYGYTF.

This chain links TRBV28 with TRBJ1-1, with D unresolved. Germline CDR1 reads MDHEN; CDR2 reads SYDVKM. The CDR3 is 13 residues long. Trimming took 6 bases from V and 1 from J, leaving 9 bases between them. The DNA for the CDR3 is TGTGCCAGCAGAAGCGGCGGGAACACTGAAGCTTTCTTT. The encoded protein is CASRSGGNTEAFF.

The V gene is TRBV9, the J gene TRBJ2-1; 13 positions match TRBD2. The trim removed 3 bases at V and 12 bases at J, leaving 6 bases unmatched. This CDR3 comprises 14 residues. CDR1 and CDR2 from the germline V gene are SGDLS and YYNGEE. CDR3 sequence reads: CASSGTSGGSGQFF. The DNA of the CDR3 is TGTGCCAGCAGCGGGACTAGCGGGGGATCCGGGCAGTTCTTC.

The chain carries TRBV4-3 and TRBJ1-5; 7 bases map to TRBD1. Germline V CDR1 and CDR2: LGHNA, YSLEER. J gave up 2 bases and V 4 bases, and 2 bases lay outside the gene matches. CDR3 length: 14 amino acids. The CDR3 protein is CASSLDRGNQPQHF. The CDR3, as DNA: TGCGCCAGCAGCCTTGACAGGGGCAATCAGCCCCAGCATTTT.

This clone appeared a few times. The CDR3 nucleotides are TGTGCCAGCAGTGGGATAGCGGGAGGGCCAACCGGGGAGCTGTTTTTT. Translating it yields CASSGIAGGPTGELFF. V is TRBV2 and J is TRBJ2-2, with TRBD2 matching over 11 bases. The CDR3 totals 16 residues. Trimming took 4 bases from V and 5 from J; bases not matched to a gene: 6. Germline V lookup: CDR1 SNHLY, CDR2 FYNNEI.

The J gene is TRBJ2-7, the V gene TRBV28, with a tentative D call TRBD2 (6 bases). CDR3 size: 13 residues. Germline lookup yields CDR1 MDHEN and CDR2 SYDVKM. Trimming removed 7 bases from V and 1 base from J, with 11 bases in between. The chain's CDR3 is CASMEGASYEQYF. CDR3 sequence (DNA): TGTGCCAGCATGGAGGGAGCGTCCTACGAGCAGTACTTC.

The chain recombines TRBV9 with TRBJ1-3; tentative D call: TRBD1 (5 bases). Trimming shortened V by 0 bases and J by 4 bases, and 14 bases separated the two germline ends. This CDR3 has 16 residues. Germline CDR1 and CDR2: SGDLS and YYNGEE. The CDR3: CASSVEDSRWGNTIYF. The CDR3 region has the DNA TGTGCCAGCAGCGTAGAAGACAGTCGGTGGGGAAACACCATATATTTT.

The gene calls are TRBV28 and TRBJ1-2; a weak D match, TRBD1 (5 bases). Trimming removed 1 base from V and 8 bases from J, with 17 bases in between. This CDR3 has 15 amino acids. Germline V lookup: CDR1 MDHEN, CDR2 SYDVKM. The CDR3 spells CASSLSRLGTGGYTF. For the CDR3, the DNA is TGTGCCAGCAGTTTATCACGTTTGGGGACGGGAGGCTACACCTTC.

The chain employs TRBV7-9 and TRBJ1-2; no firm D call. The CDR3 contains 12 residues. From germline, CDR1 is SEHNR and CDR2 FQNEAQ (reference sequence). Here the CDR3 reads CASGRLDYGYTF. The CDR3 nucleotides are TGTGCGAGTGGCAGACTAGACTATGGCTACACCTTC.

The rearrangement joins TRBV24-1 to TRBJ1-1; D unresolved. The CDR3 loop spans 13 amino acids. V was clipped by 5 bases and J by 3 bases, with 9 bases between them. From germline, CDR1 is KGHDR and CDR2 SFDVKD. As DNA, the CDR3 is TGTGCCACCAGTGGAGGGTCGTACACTGAAGCTTTCTTT. Encoded protein: CATSGGSYTEAFF.

This chain connects TRBV7-9 to TRBJ2-2; D is ambiguous. This CDR3 region has 12 residues. V lost 5 bases and J 4 bases, leaving 5 bases between the germline ends. Germline CDR1 is SEHNR and CDR2 is FQNEAQ (reference sequence). The CDR3: CASSPVTGELFF. The CDR3 DNA follows: TGTGCCAGCAGCCCAGTCACCGGGGAGCTGTTTTTT.

The chain carries TRBV2 and TRBJ2-7; unclear D gene. This CDR3 is 14 amino acids long. Germline V gives CDR1 SNHLY, CDR2 FYNNEI. Trimming took off 6 bases at V and 0 bases at J, with 12 bases between the two ends. CDR3 sequence (DNA): TGTGCCAGCAGGAGGCATATCAACTCCTACGAGCAGTACTTC. Its translation: CASRRHINSYEQYF.

V usage is TRBV5-4 and J usage is TRBJ2-6; 9 bases fit TRBD2. The CDR3 runs to 18 residues. Trimming cost V 0 bases and J 0 bases; bases outside gene matches: 4. Germline V gene lookup returns CDR1 SGHNT and CDR2 YYREEE (reference sequence). This chain's CDR3 is CASSLELAGFSGANVLTF. CDR3 nucleotides: TGTGCCAGCAGCTTGGAACTAGCGGGTTTCTCTGGGGCCAACGTCCTGACTTTC.

The count of this clone is one. This chain uses TRBV30 with TRBJ1-5; 7 positions agree with TRBD1. The CDR3 runs to 16 residues. Germline V CDR1 and CDR2: GTSNPN, SVGIG (reference sequence). J lost 1 base, V lost 2 bases, and 8 bases had no gene match. As DNA, the CDR3 is TGTGCCTGGAGTCGTTACGACAGGGCAAGCAATCAGCCCCAGCATTTT. Protein: CAWSRYDRASNQPQHF.

The chain joins TRBV11-3 to TRBJ2-5, with 10 nucleotides matching TRBD1. The junction had 8 bases not matched to a gene; V was cut back by 3 bases and J by 1 base. Germline assignment: CDR1 SGHNT and CDR2 YENEEA. The CDR3 is 17 residues long. CDR3 sequence: CASSFGRDRGPQETQYF. The CDR3 DNA is TGTGCCAGCAGCTTCGGTAGGGACAGGGGTCCCCAAGAGACCCAGTACTTC.

The chain recombines TRBV19 with TRBJ2-2; D is unresolved. V was clipped by 3 bases and J by 7 bases, with 3 bases between them. Germline V gives CDR1 LNHDA, CDR2 SQIVND (reference sequence). CDR3 length: 11 amino acids. The CDR3 DNA sequence: TGTGCCAGTAGTATGGTCGGGGAGCTGTTTTTT. Amino acid sequence: CASSMVGELFF.

This clone was found once. The V call is TRBV10-1, the J call TRBJ1-5; no definite D call. CDR1 is WNHNN and CDR2 is SYGVQD in the germline V gene (reference sequence). This CDR3 is built from 13 residues. The germline V and J ends were trimmed by 6 bases and 11 bases, with 17 bases remaining between them. The CDR3 coding sequence is TGCGCCAGCAGCAAAGGACGGATCAGGTCCCAGCATTTT. It codes for CASSKGRIRSQHF.

The chain couples TRBV5-1 to TRBJ2-3; D might be TRBD1 (6 bases). V lost 3 bases to trimming and J lost 6 bases, with 8 bases between them. Germline V gene lookup returns CDR1 SGHRS and CDR2 YFSETQ. This CDR3 has 12 residues. In nucleotides, the CDR3 is TGCGCCAGCAGCTCTACAGGGGATACGCAGTATTTT. Translated, it gives CASSSTGDTQYF.

The chain recombines TRBV28 with TRBJ1-4, with 8 bases matching TRBD1. The CDR3 has 16 amino acids. The V segment lost 3 bases and the J segment 2 bases; nucleotides outside the gene matches: 5. Germline assignment: CDR1 MDHEN and CDR2 SYDVKM. CDR3 DNA sequence: TGTGCCAGCAGTTTGCACAGGGGGTTGACTAATGAAAAACTGTTTTTT. Translation: CASSLHRGLTNEKLFF.

The chain employs TRBV13 and TRBJ1-2; D is undetermined. The CDR3 has 14 amino acids. Per the germline V gene, CDR1 is PRHDT and CDR2 is FYEKMQ (reference sequence). Between the trimmed V and J ends, which lost 3 bases and 2 bases, there was a span of 10 bases. CDR3 coding DNA: TGTGCCAGCAGCTTCGGCAGCACCAACTATGGCTACACCTTC. Its translation is CASSFGSTNYGYTF. The full variable domain, rest sourced from reference TRBV13 and TRBJ1-2, is AAGVIQSPRHLIKEKRETATLKCYPIPRHDTVYWYQQGPGQDPQFLISFYEKMQSDKGSIPDRFSAQQFSDYHSELNMSSLELGDSALYFCASSFGSTNYGYTFGSGTRLTVV.

This clone was seen a few times. This sequence joins TRBV28 and TRBJ1-5, with a weak D call TRBD1 (5 bases). V lost 5 bases and J 6 bases, leaving 14 bases between the germline ends. The CDR3 is made up of 14 amino acids. CDR1 is MDHEN, CDR2 SYDVKM, per germline. The CDR3 nucleotides read TGTGCCAGCAGTGGGGACGGGGCGGCTCAGCCCCAGCATTTT. It translates to CASSGDGAAQPQHF.

In regard to this clone: The junction does not match germline at one end; this may be a read error. The chain combines TRBV11-2 with TRBJ2-5; no reliable D call. The CDR3 is 15 residues long. The germline V gene encodes CDR1 SGHAT and CDR2 FQNNGV. This CDR3 reads CASSLDGNSQQTQYF. CDR3 nucleotides: TGTGCCAGCAGCTTAGATGGGAACAGCCAACAGACCCAGTACTTC.

The V gene is TRBV14, the J gene TRBJ1-6; D gene ambiguous. CDR3 length: 14 amino acids. Per germline, CDR1 SGHDN and CDR2 FVKESK. With 3 bases removed from V and 9 bases from J, the gap between germline ends came to 12 bases. The CDR3 bases are TGTGCCAGCAGCCACCCTAGAGAGGGTTCACCCCTCCACTTT. Translation: CASSHPREGSPLHF.